This T cell receptor beta chain was recorded in a study of breast tumors, draining lymph nodes, adjacent tissues. Overall study findings and caveats: Luminal-like breast cancer showed significantly higher tumor–nontumor repertoire similarity than basal-like. Compared with lymph nodes, tumors were less diverse; compared with nontumor tissue, more. Tumor T cell lymph node origin was a supported hypothesis, not proven. Findings are consistent with lymph node origin and intratumoral expansion of most tumor T cells.

The CDR3 consists of 10 residues. Germline V gene data show CDR1 as LNHDA and CDR2 as SQIVND (reference sequence). The V end lost 5 bases, the J end lost 9 bases, and 4 bases lay between the germline ends. This clonotype was found many times. Its specificity is unknown. TCRdb independently ran MiXCR on the multiplex PCR reads; one entry per CDR3 protein. The sample lists some 21,000 distinct CDR3 sequences, about 41% occurring once. What was sequenced was breast tumor tissue. This receptor was identified in a female donor with breast cancer. Some clones in this sample may be carry-over from other donors' samples. The gene calls are TRBV19 and TRBJ2-2, with D unresolved. The CDR3 sequence: CASSDRELFF. CDR3 coding DNA: TGTGCCAGTAGTGACAGGGAGCTGTTTTTT.